Listed below are T cell receptor beta chains from one sample, sequenced in a study of T cells in Graves' hyperthyroidism and ophthalmopathy. TCRdb re-called the multiplex PCR reads through MiXCR, storing one row per CDR3 protein. The sample gives about 700,000 distinct CDR3 sequences, around 13% of which show up once; roughly a tenth is in the top ten. The sequenced sample was blood. The receptors shown here come from a woman aged 18-29 years with Graves' hyperthyroidism. Both conserved end residues are part of each CDR3. D genes are given only for firm matches. Rows give clone size only sometimes, using once, few, many, or a class for an expanded clone.

CDR3aa: CASSPATNLGGQPQHF
CDR3nt: TGTGCCAGCAGTCCGGCGACCAACTTGGGAGGTCAGCCCCAGCATTTT
len: 16
v_gene: TRBV12-3/TRBV12-4
j_gene: TRBJ1-5
d_gene: .
abundance: .

CDR3aa: CASSEPTGLLYEQYF
CDR3nt: TGTGCCAGCAGCGAACCGACAGGACTTCTCTACGAGCAGTACTTC
len: 15
v_gene: TRBV2
j_gene: TRBJ2-7
d_gene: .
abundance: many

CDR3aa: CASRGLEEEQYF
CDR3nt: TGTGCCAGCAGAGGTTTAGAGGAGGAGCAGTACTTC
len: 12
v_gene: TRBV27
j_gene: TRBJ2-7
d_gene: .
abundance: many

CDR3aa: CASSQTPGQGAHEQYF
CDR3nt: TGCGCCAGCAGCCAAACCCCGGGACAGGGGGCCCACGAGCAGTACTTC
len: 16
v_gene: TRBV4-3
j_gene: TRBJ2-7
d_gene: TRBD1
abundance: .

CDR3aa: CSALAGAEQYF
CDR3nt: TGCAGTGCTCTAGCGGGAGCCGAGCAGTACTTC
len: 11
v_gene: TRBV20-1
j_gene: TRBJ2-7
d_gene: TRBD2
abundance: many

CDR3aa: CASSLLGQLETQYF
CDR3nt: TGTGCCAGCAGCTTACTGGGGCAGTTGGAGACCCAGTACTTC
len: 14
v_gene: TRBV7-9
j_gene: TRBJ2-5
d_gene: .
abundance: .

CDR3aa: CASASLAPYEQYF
CDR3nt: TGTGCCAGCGCCTCACTAGCGCCGTACGAGCAGTACTTC
len: 13
v_gene: TRBV28
j_gene: TRBJ2-7
d_gene: TRBD2
abundance: many

CDR3aa: CASSLGPLQYF
CDR3nt: TGTGCCAGCAGCTTAGGACCTCTCCAGTATTTT
len: 11
v_gene: TRBV7-9
j_gene: TRBJ2-3
d_gene: .
abundance: .

CDR3aa: CASSLTQGELFF
CDR3nt: TGTGCCAGCAGCTTAACTCAGGGGGAGCTGTTTTTT
len: 12
v_gene: TRBV7-3
j_gene: TRBJ2-2
d_gene: .
abundance: few

CDR3aa: CASSRRVDGTGELSF
CDR3nt: TGTGCCAGCAGTAGAAGGGTAGACGGCACCGGGGAGCTGTCTTTT
len: 15
v_gene: TRBV25-1
j_gene: TRBJ2-2
d_gene: .
abundance: .

CDR3aa: CASSLVGSNEQFF
CDR3nt: TGTGCCAGCAGCTTAGTAGGGTCGAATGAGCAGTTCTTC
len: 13
v_gene: TRBV7-9
j_gene: TRBJ2-1
d_gene: .
abundance: many

CDR3aa: CASSVFGGSNEQFF
CDR3nt: TGTGCCAGCAGTGTTTTTGGCGGGAGCAATGAGCAGTTCTTC
len: 14
v_gene: TRBV2
j_gene: TRBJ2-1
d_gene: TRBD2
abundance: once

CDR3aa: CSAYGTSGSWEQYF
CDR3nt: TGCAGTGCTTATGGGACTAGCGGGAGTTGGGAGCAGTACTTC
len: 14
v_gene: TRBV20-1
j_gene: TRBJ2-7
d_gene: TRBD2
abundance: .

CDR3aa: CASSEALAGGNEQFF
CDR3nt: TGTGCCAGCAGTGAAGCGCTAGCGGGAGGCAATGAGCAGTTCTTC
len: 15
v_gene: TRBV6-1
j_gene: TRBJ2-1
d_gene: TRBD2
abundance: many

CDR3aa: CASSLDFSGANVLTF
CDR3nt: TGCGCCAGCAGCTTGGACTTTTCCGGGGCCAACGTCCTGACTTTC
len: 15
v_gene: TRBV5-1
j_gene: TRBJ2-6
d_gene: .
abundance: many

CDR3aa: CASSPWDRANEQFF
CDR3nt: TGTGCCAGCAGCCCCTGGGACAGGGCCAATGAGCAGTTCTTC
len: 14
v_gene: TRBV7-9
j_gene: TRBJ2-1
d_gene: TRBD1
abundance: many

CDR3aa: CASMRTGGLYEQYF
CDR3nt: TGTGCCAGCATGCGGACAGGGGGCCTCTACGAGCAGTACTTC
len: 14
v_gene: TRBV6-1
j_gene: TRBJ2-7
d_gene: TRBD1
abundance: .

CDR3aa: CASSPRVHTF
CDR3nt: TGTGCCAGCAGTCCTAGGGTGCACACCTTC
len: 10
v_gene: TRBV2
j_gene: TRBJ1-2
d_gene: .
abundance: few

CDR3aa: CSARDLVRPLGSYEQYF
CDR3nt: TGCAGTGCTAGAGATCTGGTACGACCCCTCGGTAGCTACGAGCAGTACTTC
len: 17
v_gene: TRBV20-1
j_gene: TRBJ2-7
d_gene: .
abundance: .

CDR3aa: CASSLLRSTGELFF
CDR3nt: TGTGCCAGCAGCTTACTTAGAAGCACCGGGGAGCTGTTTTTT
len: 14
v_gene: TRBV7-2
j_gene: TRBJ2-2
d_gene: .
abundance: few

CDR3aa: CASSQDPQRETQYF
CDR3nt: TGCGCCAGCAGCCAAGATCCCCAGCGAGAGACCCAGTACTTC
len: 14
v_gene: TRBV4-1
j_gene: TRBJ2-5
d_gene: .
abundance: few

CDR3aa: CASSYKLAGIYEQYF
CDR3nt: TGTGCCAGCAGTTACAAACTAGCGGGGATCTACGAGCAGTACTTC
len: 15
v_gene: TRBV6-6
j_gene: TRBJ2-7
d_gene: TRBD2
abundance: few

CDR3aa: CASSLGGGLSTDTQYF
CDR3nt: TGTGCCAGCAGCTTAGGGGGGGGCCTTAGCACAGATACGCAGTATTTT
len: 16
v_gene: TRBV11-2
j_gene: TRBJ2-3
d_gene: .
abundance: .

CDR3aa: CASSIYGTGELFF
CDR3nt: TGTGCCAGTAGTATATACGGGACCGGGGAGCTGTTTTTT
len: 13
v_gene: TRBV19
j_gene: TRBJ2-2
d_gene: .
abundance: .

CDR3aa: CASSLGTGIYEQYF
CDR3nt: TGTGCCAGCAGCTTAGGGACAGGGATCTACGAGCAGTACTTC
len: 14
v_gene: TRBV7-6
j_gene: TRBJ2-7
d_gene: TRBD1
abundance: many

CDR3aa: CASSSGTDEETQYF
CDR3nt: TGTGCCAGCAGCTCCGGGACGGATGAAGAGACCCAGTACTTC
len: 14
v_gene: TRBV5-1
j_gene: TRBJ2-5
d_gene: .
abundance: few

CDR3aa: CASNSGQGFTYEQYF
CDR3nt: TGTGCCAGCAACTCGGGACAGGGATTCACCTACGAGCAGTACTTC
len: 15
v_gene: TRBV2
j_gene: TRBJ2-7
d_gene: TRBD1
abundance: many

CDR3aa: CASALFTDTQYF
CDR3nt: TGTGCTAGTGCTCTCTTCACAGATACGCAGTATTTT
len: 12
v_gene: TRBV12-5
j_gene: TRBJ2-3
d_gene: .
abundance: few

CDR3aa: CASSRGPSQFF
CDR3nt: TGTGCCAGCAGCCGAGGCCCTTCCCAGTTCTTC
len: 11
v_gene: TRBV5-4
j_gene: TRBJ2-1
d_gene: .
abundance: .

CDR3aa: CASSFGQRNTEAFF
CDR3nt: TGTGCCAGCAGCTTCGGACAGCGGAACACTGAAGCTTTCTTT
len: 14
v_gene: TRBV13
j_gene: TRBJ1-1
d_gene: .
abundance: many

CDR3aa: CSARTLFTGNQPQHF
CDR3nt: TGCAGTGCTAGGACCCTGTTTACAGGCAATCAGCCCCAGCATTTT
len: 15
v_gene: TRBV20-1
j_gene: TRBJ1-5
d_gene: .
abundance: .

CDR3aa: CASSLRPRTSGSQETQYF
CDR3nt: TGTGCCAGCAGCTTAAGGCCTCGGACTAGCGGGAGTCAAGAGACCCAGTACTTC
len: 18
v_gene: TRBV7-9
j_gene: TRBJ2-5
d_gene: TRBD2
abundance: many

CDR3aa: CAISESGSTGELFF
CDR3nt: TGTGCCATCAGTGAGAGTGGGAGCACCGGGGAGCTGTTTTTT
len: 14
v_gene: TRBV10-3
j_gene: TRBJ2-2
d_gene: .
abundance: few

CDR3aa: CAISEFGSGAGPYEQYF
CDR3nt: TGTGCCATCAGTGAGTTTGGGTCGGGGGCGGGACCCTACGAGCAGTACTTC
len: 17
v_gene: TRBV10-3
j_gene: TRBJ2-7
d_gene: .
abundance: .

CDR3aa: CSVTDDGPGYTF
CDR3nt: TGCAGTGTAACCGACGACGGACCTGGCTACACCTTC
len: 12
v_gene: TRBV20-1
j_gene: TRBJ1-2
d_gene: .
abundance: once

CDR3aa: CATSAPRDSRSGEQFF
CDR3nt: TGTGCCACCAGTGCCCCCCGGGACAGCCGGTCCGGGGAGCAGTTCTTC
len: 16
v_gene: TRBV24-1
j_gene: TRBJ2-1
d_gene: TRBD1
abundance: .

CDR3aa: CASSPPRGPKDNEQFF
CDR3nt: TGTGCCAGCAGTCCCCCCCGTGGCCCAAAGGACAATGAGCAGTTCTTC
len: 16
v_gene: TRBV28
j_gene: TRBJ2-1
d_gene: .
abundance: many

CDR3aa: CASSGQGRDYGCTF
CDR3nt: TGTGCCAGCAGTGGACAGGGGAGGGACTATGGCTGCACCTTC
len: 14
v_gene: TRBV6-1
j_gene: TRBJ1-2
d_gene: TRBD1
abundance: .

CDR3aa: CALGGTGDPGELFF
CDR3nt: TGTGCCTTGGGGGGGACAGGGGATCCCGGGGAGCTGTTTTTT
len: 14
v_gene: TRBV12-3/TRBV12-4
j_gene: TRBJ2-2
d_gene: TRBD1
abundance: many

CDR3aa: CASSLDRAFYGYTF
CDR3nt: TGTGCCAGCAGCCTCGACAGGGCTTTCTATGGCTACACCTTC
len: 14
v_gene: TRBV5-5
j_gene: TRBJ1-2
d_gene: TRBD1
abundance: once

CDR3aa: CASSLSPGTTGYEQYF
CDR3nt: TGTGCCAGCAGTTTGTCCCCCGGTACGACCGGGTACGAGCAGTACTTC
len: 16
v_gene: TRBV28
j_gene: TRBJ2-7
d_gene: .
abundance: many

CDR3aa: CASSLAGTGILQAFF
CDR3nt: TGTGCCAGCAGCCTAGCCGGGACAGGGATTCTTCAAGCTTTCTTT
len: 15
v_gene: TRBV28
j_gene: TRBJ1-1
d_gene: TRBD1
abundance: .

CDR3aa: CSASKREASTDTQYF
CDR3nt: TGCAGTGCTAGTAAGCGGGAAGCGAGCACAGATACGCAGTATTTT
len: 15
v_gene: TRBV20-1
j_gene: TRBJ2-3
d_gene: TRBD2
abundance: many

CDR3aa: CASSPTDGSGGEKLFF
CDR3nt: TGCGCCAGCAGCCCCACCGACGGCTCCGGAGGTGAAAAACTGTTTTTT
len: 16
v_gene: TRBV5-1
j_gene: TRBJ1-4
d_gene: .
abundance: .

CDR3aa: CASSVSGGQGRTDTQYF
CDR3nt: TGTGCCAGCAGCGTAAGCGGGGGACAGGGGAGGACAGATACGCAGTATTTT
len: 17
v_gene: TRBV11-2
j_gene: TRBJ2-3
d_gene: TRBD1
abundance: many

CDR3aa: CASSYSRPGANALTF
CDR3nt: TGTGCCAGCAGTTACAGTAGGCCTGGGGCCAACGCCCTGACTTTC
len: 15
v_gene: TRBV6-6
j_gene: TRBJ2-6
d_gene: .
abundance: .

CDR3aa: CASSLGLAGIRSYNEQFF
CDR3nt: TGTGCCAGCAGCTTAGGTCTAGCGGGCATCAGATCCTACAATGAGCAGTTCTTC
len: 18
v_gene: TRBV7-6
j_gene: TRBJ2-1
d_gene: TRBD2
abundance: few

CDR3aa: CASSPDRLAYEQYF
CDR3nt: TGTGCCAGCAGCCCGGACAGGTTAGCCTACGAGCAGTACTTC
len: 14
v_gene: TRBV27
j_gene: TRBJ2-7
d_gene: TRBD1
abundance: .

CDR3aa: CATLLGAVYGNQPQHF
CDR3nt: TGTGCCACCCTACTGGGGGCGGTGTACGGCAATCAGCCCCAGCATTTT
len: 16
v_gene: TRBV6-1
j_gene: TRBJ1-5
d_gene: .
abundance: many

CDR3aa: CASSLEPVSVHEKLFF
CDR3nt: TGTGCCAGCAGCTTAGAGCCAGTCTCCGTACATGAAAAACTGTTTTTT
len: 16
v_gene: TRBV7-8
j_gene: TRBJ1-4
d_gene: .
abundance: many

CDR3aa: CASSLAVLYNEQFF
CDR3nt: TGTGCCAGCAGCTTAGCGGTCCTCTACAATGAGCAGTTCTTC
len: 14
v_gene: TRBV7-2
j_gene: TRBJ2-1
d_gene: .
abundance: few

CDR3aa: CASSLSLGAQYF
CDR3nt: TGTGCCAGCAGTTTATCACTAGGGGCGCAGTATTTT
len: 12
v_gene: TRBV28
j_gene: TRBJ2-3
d_gene: .
abundance: many

CDR3aa: CASSSWGQPTEEQYF
CDR3nt: TGTGCCAGCAGTTCATGGGGACAGCCCACCGAGGAGCAGTACTTC
len: 15
v_gene: TRBV28
j_gene: TRBJ2-7
d_gene: TRBD1
abundance: many

CDR3aa: CASSWRGSTDTQYF
CDR3nt: TGTGCCAGCAGTTGGCGGGGGAGCACAGATACGCAGTATTTT
len: 14
v_gene: TRBV28
j_gene: TRBJ2-3
d_gene: TRBD2
abundance: few

CDR3aa: CASRKESYGWYGYTF
CDR3nt: TGTGCCAGTCGGAAGGAGTCCTACGGTTGGTATGGCTACACCTTC
len: 15
v_gene: TRBV19
j_gene: TRBJ1-2
d_gene: .
abundance: .